Each of the 24 T cell receptor beta chains below was sequenced from the same sample in a study of T-cell memory formation after mild COVID-19. TCRdb analysed the 5' RACE reads with MiXCR anew, one entry per CDR3 protein. The sample lists 300,000 to 350,000 distinct CDR3 sequences, approximately 15% occurring once. The sequenced sample consisted of PBMCs or a T cell subset sorted from them (not recorded which). The source of these receptors is a man between 18 and 29 years old who had mild COVID-19 (a few samples of this study predate the infection). Cell type and time point are not known.

This clonotype was seen a handful of times. The V gene is TRBV27, the J gene TRBJ2-2; D tentatively reads TRBD1 or TRBD2 (6 bases each). The length of the CDR3 is 13 residues. Germline lookup yields CDR1 MNHEY and CDR2 SMNVEV (reference sequence). Trimming cost V 8 bases and J 8 bases, with 15 bases left between them. CDR3: CASRVGGTGELFF. The DNA of the CDR3 is TGTGCCAGCCGCGTCGGGGGCACGGGGGAGCTGTTTTTT.

The chain links TRBV18 to TRBJ2-3, with 7 positions matching TRBD1. CDR1 is KGHSH and CDR2 is LQKENI in the germline V gene. V was clipped by 1 base and J by 5 bases; unmatched bases: 6. The CDR3 length is 15 residues. The CDR3, as DNA: TGTGCCAGCTCACCACTCGAGGGGGCTGGAGATACGCAGTATTTT. Its protein product is CASSPLEGAGDTQYF.

This clonotype has a handful of counts. The chain uses TRBV4-2 and TRBJ2-5; 7 bases map to TRBD2. The CDR3 has 16 residues. The V segment lost 0 bases and the J segment 4 bases; nucleotides outside the gene matches: 8. Germline loops: CDR1 LGHNA, CDR2 YNFKEQ. Written as DNA, the CDR3 is TGTGCCAGCAGCCAAGATCTTGGGTGGGGGGGAGAGACCCAGTACTTC. It translates to CASSQDLGWGGETQYF.

The rearrangement joins TRBV7-2 to TRBJ2-3, with D unclear. Germline values: CDR1 SGHTA, CDR2 FQGNSA. The CDR3 length is 15 residues. V lost 5 bases to trimming and J lost 8 bases, with 20 bases between them. The CDR3 sequence is CASSVGSPTLGTQYF. In nucleotides, the CDR3 is TGTGCCAGCAGCGTCGGGTCCCCAACCTTAGGTACGCAGTATTTT.

CDR3 nucleotides: TGTGCCAGCAGCTTAGCCGCTCCGACTAGCGGGACGGACGGGTCGCAGTATTTT. Translated, it gives CASSLAAPTSGTDGSQYF. The chain couples TRBV7-9 to TRBJ2-3; TRBD2 matches at 11 bases. There are 18 residues in the CDR3. V lost 0 bases, J lost 10 bases, and 15 bases stayed unmatched. CDR1 is SEHNR and CDR2 is FQNEAQ in the germline V gene (reference sequence).

The gene calls are TRBV12-3 or TRBV12-4 and TRBJ2-3; 9 bases map to TRBD2. V was clipped by 8 bases and J by 2 bases; unmatched bases: 2. The CDR3 covers 13 residues. CDR3 sequence: CASAGGNTDTQYF. CDR3 DNA: TGTGCCAGCGCGGGGGGGAACACAGATACGCAGTATTTT.

This rearrangement joins TRBV30 to TRBJ2-1; no firm D call. Trimming shortened V by 2 bases and J by 4 bases, and 12 bases separated the two germline ends. CDR1 and CDR2 from the germline V gene are GTSNPN and SVGIG (reference sequence). This CDR3 has 14 amino acids. The CDR3 nucleotides are TGTGCCTGGAGTAGATCAACTTCATACAATGAGCAGTTCTTC. Translation: CAWSRSTSYNEQFF.

Many counts were recorded for this clonotype. V usage is TRBV18 and J usage is TRBJ1-1, with 7 positions matching TRBD1. Trimming removed 0 bases from V and 2 bases from J; junction bases left unmatched: 6. This CDR3 region has 16 residues. Germline values: CDR1 KGHSH, CDR2 LQKENI. The CDR3 sequence is CASSPPLQGPNTEAFF. In nucleotides, the CDR3 is TGTGCCAGCTCACCACCCTTACAGGGGCCTAACACTGAAGCTTTCTTT. Full variable domain (missing parts from reference TRBV18 and TRBJ1-1): NAGVMQNPRHLVRRRGQEARLRCSPMKGHSHVYWYRQLPEEGLKFMVYLQKENIIDESGMPKERFSAEFPKEGPSILRIQQVVRGDSAAYFCASSPPLQGPNTEAFFGQGTRLTVV.

This clonotype was seen just once. A much larger clone is a single base away; this may be a read error. The V call is TRBV12-3 or TRBV12-4, the J call TRBJ1-5; 8 bases match TRBD1. The CDR3 extends over 14 amino acids. The junction had 9 bases not matched to a gene; V was cut back by 7 bases and J by 7 bases. CDR3 nucleotides: TGTGCCAGCACGGAACAGGGGGTGGAACAGCCCCAGCATTTT. Residues: CASTEQGVEQPQHF.

In its sample, this clonotype was seen many times. V usage is TRBV6-5 and J usage is TRBJ2-7; 7 positions agree with TRBD2. The junction had 4 bases not matched to a gene; V was cut back by 3 bases and J by 2 bases. The germline V gene encodes CDR1 MNHEY and CDR2 SVGAGI. The CDR3 loop spans 14 amino acids. For the CDR3, the DNA is TGTGCCAGCAGTTATTGGGGGGGAGCCTACGAGCAGTACTTC. Its protein is CASSYWGGAYEQYF.

This clonotype was counted at least ten times. V is TRBV12-3 or TRBV12-4 and J is TRBJ2-5, with D perhaps TRBD2 (6 bases). V shed 2 bases and J shed 0 bases, with 7 bases lying between them. The CDR3 is 14 residues long. The CDR3 DNA follows: TGTGCCAGCAGTTTACTAGCGCACCAAGAGACCCAGTACTTC. Protein sequence: CASSLLAHQETQYF.

This clonotype appeared many times. The chain combines TRBV12-3 or TRBV12-4 with TRBJ2-1, with TRBD2 as a possible D gene (6 bases). The CDR3 extends over 15 amino acids. V gave up 8 bases and J gave up 3 bases, with 17 bases separating them. This chain's CDR3 is CASVLGRRGYNEQFF. CDR3 DNA sequence: TGTGCCAGCGTCCTCGGTCGGCGGGGCTACAATGAGCAGTTCTTC.

This rearrangement joins TRBV5-4 to TRBJ2-7, with D perhaps matching TRBD2 (6 bases). V was cut by 3 bases and J by 0 bases, with 19 bases left in between. CDR3 size: 17 residues. Germline CDR1 and CDR2: SGHNT and YYREEE (reference sequence). The DNA of the CDR3 is TGTGCCAGCAGCTCCTCGGGAGCGAGGGGATTCTCCTACGAGCAGTACTTC. Encoded protein: CASSSSGARGFSYEQYF.

The rearrangement uses TRBV10-3 and TRBJ2-6; the D is unclear. V gave up 9 bases and J gave up 6 bases, with 12 bases separating them. This CDR3 has 13 residues. Germline assignment: CDR1 ENHRY and CDR2 SYGVKD. DNA for the CDR3: TGTGCCATTTGGAATAGTTCGGCCAACGTCCTGACTTTC. The encoded protein is CAIWNSSANVLTF.

This clonotype was picked up a small number of times. The chain couples TRBV15 to TRBJ2-7; tentative D call: TRBD1 (5 bases). The germline V and J ends were trimmed by 0 bases and 7 bases, with 10 bases remaining between them. The CDR3 length is 13 residues. CDR1 LNHNV and CDR2 YYDKDF come from the germline V gene (reference sequence). The chain's CDR3 is CATSRETGREQYV. CDR3 sequence (DNA): TGTGCCACCAGCAGAGAAACAGGAAGGGAGCAGTACGTC.

This clonotype came up a few times. This chain joins TRBV7-2 and TRBJ2-1; weak D call: TRBD1 (6 bases). Between the trimmed V and J ends, which lost 5 bases and 4 bases, there was a span of 12 bases. Germline V lookup: CDR1 SGHTA, CDR2 FQGNSA. This CDR3 contains 14 residues. As DNA, the CDR3 is TGTGCCAGCAGCCTCCCGACAGGATACAATGAGCAGTTCTTC. Translating gives CASSLPTGYNEQFF.

This clonotype was found once. The rearrangement joins TRBV5-6 to TRBJ1-2; 7 nucleotides agree with TRBD1. Losses at the gene ends were 0 bases for V and 4 bases for J; bases not matched to a gene: 9. There are 16 residues in the CDR3. Germline CDR1 and CDR2: SGHDT and YYEEEE. CDR3 DNA sequence: TGTGCCAGCAGCTTGGATCCGGGACAGCCGGCCTATGGCTACACCTTC. Translation: CASSLDPGQPAYGYTF.

There are many counts of this clonotype. The gene calls are TRBV11-2 and TRBJ2-7; no clear D. Trimming took 0 bases from V and 4 from J, leaving 13 bases between them. CDR1 is SGHAT, CDR2 FQNNGV, per germline. This CDR3 contains 15 residues. The CDR3 protein is CASSLDPGPHYEQYF. DNA of the CDR3: TGTGCCAGCAGCTTAGATCCTGGGCCCCATTACGAGCAGTACTTC.

Ten or more counts support this clonotype. The chain recombines TRBV20-1 with TRBJ2-1, with 7 bases identical to TRBD2. Per germline, CDR1 DFQATT and CDR2 SNEGSKA (reference sequence). The CDR3 is made up of 16 amino acids. After removal of 0 bases from V and 4 bases from J, the junction contained 9 bases not matched to a gene. The CDR3 nucleotides read TGCAGTGCTAGAGATGAACGGGCTAGCGGTTACAATGAGCAGTTCTTC. Amino acid sequence: CSARDERASGYNEQFF.

The chain couples TRBV5-1 to TRBJ2-2; D not resolved. CDR1 SGHRS and CDR2 YFSETQ come from the germline V gene. Deletions cut 3 bases from V and 0 bases from J, with 9 bases between. CDR3 size: 15 residues. The CDR3 here is CASSSGVPNTGELFF. CDR3 bases: TGCGCCAGCAGCTCGGGCGTGCCGAACACCGGGGAGCTGTTTTTT.

This chain joins TRBV6-2 or TRBV6-3 and TRBJ2-6, with TRBD2 matching 9 bases. CDR3 length: 14 residues. The germline V gene encodes CDR1 MNHEY and CDR2 SVGEGT. Trimming removed 7 bases from V and 4 bases from J; junction bases left unmatched: 2. CDR3 nucleotide sequence: TGTGCCAGCATCGGGACTAGCGGGGCCAACGTCCTGACTTTC. Protein sequence: CASIGTSGANVLTF.

Only a few counts were recorded for this clonotype. The chain links TRBV10-3 to TRBJ2-3, with D unresolved. There are 15 residues in the CDR3. Germline CDR1 and CDR2: ENHRY and SYGVKD. Trimming removed 3 bases from V and 2 bases from J, with 12 bases in between. The CDR3 region has the DNA TGTGCCATCAGTGATGATAGGTCCTACACAGATACGCAGTATTTT. Protein: CAISDDRSYTDTQYF.

CDR3 protein: CASSSHPGPIYEQYF. The CDR3 DNA sequence: TGCGCCAGCAGCTCGCATCCGGGACCGATCTACGAGCAGTACTTC. This sequence joins TRBV5-1 and TRBJ2-7; D assignment may be TRBD1 or TRBD2 (5 bases each). Trimming left V 3 bases short and J 3 bases short, with 16 bases between. CDR3 length: 15 residues. Germline V gene sequence: CDR1 SGHRS, CDR2 YFSETQ.

The sample holds a few counts of this clonotype. The chain joins TRBV6-5 to TRBJ1-2, with D tentatively TRBD1 (6 bases). The V end was cut by 5 bases, the J end by 2 bases, with 18 bases between. The V gene's germline CDR1 is MNHEY and CDR2 SVGAGI. The CDR3 consists of 16 residues. The CDR3 loop is CASSTLQGSNNYGYTF. In DNA form, the CDR3 reads TGTGCCAGCAGTACCCTACAGGGTTCGAACAACTATGGCTACACCTTC.